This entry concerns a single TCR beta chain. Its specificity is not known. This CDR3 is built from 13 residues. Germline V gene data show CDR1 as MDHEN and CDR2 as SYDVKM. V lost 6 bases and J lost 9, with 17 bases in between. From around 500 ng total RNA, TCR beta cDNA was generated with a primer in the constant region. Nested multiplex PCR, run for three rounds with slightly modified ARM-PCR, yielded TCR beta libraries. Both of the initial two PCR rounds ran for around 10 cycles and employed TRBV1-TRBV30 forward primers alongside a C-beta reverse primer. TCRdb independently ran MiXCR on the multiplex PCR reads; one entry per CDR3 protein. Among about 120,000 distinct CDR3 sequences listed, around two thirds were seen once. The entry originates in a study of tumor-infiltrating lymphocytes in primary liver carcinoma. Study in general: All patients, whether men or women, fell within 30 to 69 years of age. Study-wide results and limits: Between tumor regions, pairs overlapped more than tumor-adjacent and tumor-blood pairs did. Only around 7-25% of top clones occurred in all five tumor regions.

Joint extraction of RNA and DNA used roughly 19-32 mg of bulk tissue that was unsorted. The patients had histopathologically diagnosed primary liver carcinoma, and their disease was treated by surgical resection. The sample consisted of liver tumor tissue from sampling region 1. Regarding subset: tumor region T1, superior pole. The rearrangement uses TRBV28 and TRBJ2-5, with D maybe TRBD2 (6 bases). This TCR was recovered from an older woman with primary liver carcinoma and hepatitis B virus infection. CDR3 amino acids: CASSFNIRESQYF. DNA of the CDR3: TGTGCCAGCAGCTTTAATATCCGGGAGTCCCAGTACTTC.